This T cell receptor beta chain was found in a study of Graves' ophthalmopathy and Graves' hyperthyroidism. RNA served as the template for amplifying TCR beta CDR3 regions. First-round RT-PCR employed HTBI primers, with a second-round multiplex PCR after it. Each CDR3 protein is one row after TCRdb ran MiXCR on the multiplex PCR reads. The data show some 39,000 distinct CDR3 sequences, roughly 50% seen once. The ends lost 4 bases at V and 4 bases at J; junction bases unmatched: 7. The V gene's germline CDR1 is SGHRS and CDR2 YFSETQ. The CDR3 runs to 14 residues. About this clonotype: Antigen: not known.

General study findings and limits: Using 13 signatures, a model distinguished ophthalmopathy from stable hyperthyroidism, reaching around 86% sensitivity and approximately 82% specificity.

Exclusion criteria comprised other autoimmune diseases, uncontrolled infections, pregnancy or lactation in patients. The sample taken for sequencing was peripheral blood. This receptor was identified in an adult woman with stable Graves' hyperthyroidism. The V gene is TRBV5-1, the J gene TRBJ1-1, with 7 bases that match TRBD1. CDR3 protein: CASSLTGTGTEAFF. CDR3 nucleotides: TGCGCCAGCAGCCTGACAGGGACGGGCACTGAAGCTTTCTTT.